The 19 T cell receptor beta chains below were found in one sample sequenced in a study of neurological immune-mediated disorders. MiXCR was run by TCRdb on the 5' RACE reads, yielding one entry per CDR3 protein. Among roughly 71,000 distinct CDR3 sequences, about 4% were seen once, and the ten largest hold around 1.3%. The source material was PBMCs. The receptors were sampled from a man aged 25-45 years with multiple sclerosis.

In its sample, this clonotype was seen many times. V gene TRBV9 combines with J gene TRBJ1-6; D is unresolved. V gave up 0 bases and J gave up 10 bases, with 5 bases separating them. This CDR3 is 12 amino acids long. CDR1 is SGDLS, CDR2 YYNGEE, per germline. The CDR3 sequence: CASSVANSPLHF. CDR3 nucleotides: TGTGCCAGCAGCGTAGCTAACTCACCCCTCCACTTT. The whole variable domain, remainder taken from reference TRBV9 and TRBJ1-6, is DSGVTQTPKHLITATGQRVTLRCSPRSGDLSVYWYQQSLDQGLQFLIQYYNGEERAKGNILERFSAQQFPDLHSELNLSSLELGDSALYFCASSVANSPLHFGNGTRLTVT.

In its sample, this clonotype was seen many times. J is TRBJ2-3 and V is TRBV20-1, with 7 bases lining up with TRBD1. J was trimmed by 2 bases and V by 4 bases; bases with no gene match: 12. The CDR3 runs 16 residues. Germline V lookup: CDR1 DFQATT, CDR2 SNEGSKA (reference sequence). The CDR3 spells CSAKTATGFDTDTQYF. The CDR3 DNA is TGCAGTGCTAAGACGGCGACAGGGTTTGACACAGATACGCAGTATTTT.

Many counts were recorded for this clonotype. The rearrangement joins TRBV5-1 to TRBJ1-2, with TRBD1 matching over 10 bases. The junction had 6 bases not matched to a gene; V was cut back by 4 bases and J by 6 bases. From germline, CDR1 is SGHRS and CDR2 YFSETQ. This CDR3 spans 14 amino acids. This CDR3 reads CASSTGTGVDGYTF. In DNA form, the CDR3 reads TGCGCCAGCAGCACAGGGACAGGGGTCGATGGCTACACCTTC.

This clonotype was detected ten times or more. CDR3 protein: CASSFGAVGELFF. The CDR3 DNA reads as TGCGCCAGCAGCTTCGGGGCGGTCGGGGAGCTGTTTTTT. The gene calls are TRBV5-1 and TRBJ2-2, with D perhaps given as TRBD1 or TRBD2 (5 bases each). CDR1 is SGHRS and CDR2 is YFSETQ in the germline V gene. V lost 2 bases, J lost 7 bases, and 9 bases lay in between. CDR3 length: 13 residues.

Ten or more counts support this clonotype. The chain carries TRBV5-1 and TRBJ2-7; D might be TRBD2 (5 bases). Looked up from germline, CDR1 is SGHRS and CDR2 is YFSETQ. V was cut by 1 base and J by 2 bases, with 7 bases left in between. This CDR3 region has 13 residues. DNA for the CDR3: TGCGCCAGCAGCTTGTCCGGGGCCTACGAGCAGTACTTC. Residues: CASSLSGAYEQYF.

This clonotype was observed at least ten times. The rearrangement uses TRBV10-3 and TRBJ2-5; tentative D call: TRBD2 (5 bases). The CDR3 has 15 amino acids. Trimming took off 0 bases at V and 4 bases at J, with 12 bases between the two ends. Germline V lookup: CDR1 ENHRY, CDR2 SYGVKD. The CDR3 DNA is TGTGCCATCAGTGAGTCAAGGGAGTCGGGAGAGACCCAGTACTTC. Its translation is CAISESRESGETQYF.

The CDR3 nucleotides read TGTGCCAGTAGTACCGGCAAAGGCTATGGCTACACCTTC. It is translated as CASSTGKGYGYTF. The chain recombines TRBV19 with TRBJ1-2; D is unclear. CDR3 length: 13 residues. Germline loops: CDR1 LNHDA, CDR2 SQIVND (reference sequence). Deletions cut 4 bases from V and 4 bases from J, with 10 bases between.

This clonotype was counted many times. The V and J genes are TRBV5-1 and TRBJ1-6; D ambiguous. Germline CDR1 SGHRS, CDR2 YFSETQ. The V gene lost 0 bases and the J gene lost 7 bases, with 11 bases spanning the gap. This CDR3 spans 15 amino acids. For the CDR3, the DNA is TGCGCCAGCAGCTTGGTTGCAGTGGAGAATTCACCCCTCCACTTT. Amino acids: CASSLVAVENSPLHF. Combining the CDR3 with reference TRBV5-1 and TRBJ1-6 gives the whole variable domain KAGVTQTPRYLIKTRGQQVTLSCSPISGHRSVSWYQQTPGQGLQFLFEYFSETQRNKGNFPGRFSGRQFSNSRSEMNVSTLELGDSALYLCASSLVAVENSPLHFGNGTRLTVT.

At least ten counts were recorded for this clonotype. The CDR3 region is CASSLSTVGTEAFF. The CDR3 nucleotides read TGCGCCAGCAGCTTGTCCACAGTGGGGACTGAAGCTTTCTTT. The chain couples TRBV5-1 to TRBJ1-1; D gene ambiguous. CDR1 is SGHRS and CDR2 is YFSETQ in the germline V gene. The V end lost 1 base, the J end lost 5 bases, and 12 bases lay between the germline ends. The CDR3 spans 14 residues.

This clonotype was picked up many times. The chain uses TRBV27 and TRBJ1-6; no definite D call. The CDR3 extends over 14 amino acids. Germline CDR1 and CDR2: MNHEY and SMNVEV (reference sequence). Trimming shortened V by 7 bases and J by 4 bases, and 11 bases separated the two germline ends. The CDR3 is CASKKREYNSPLHF. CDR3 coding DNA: TGTGCCAGCAAGAAAAGGGAGTATAATTCACCCCTCCACTTT.

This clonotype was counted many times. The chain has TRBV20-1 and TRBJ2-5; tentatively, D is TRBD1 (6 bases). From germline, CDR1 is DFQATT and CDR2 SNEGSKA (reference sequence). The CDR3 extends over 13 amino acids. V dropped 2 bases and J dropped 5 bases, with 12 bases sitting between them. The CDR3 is CSARLGQGETQYF. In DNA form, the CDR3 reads TGCAGTGCTAGATTGGGGCAGGGGGAGACCCAGTACTTC.

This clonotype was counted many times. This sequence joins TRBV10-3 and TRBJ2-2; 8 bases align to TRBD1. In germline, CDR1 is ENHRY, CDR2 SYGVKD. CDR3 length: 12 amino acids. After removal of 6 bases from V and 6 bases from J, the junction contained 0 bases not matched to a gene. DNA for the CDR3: TGTGCCATCAGACAGGGGGCCGGGGAGCTGTTTTTT. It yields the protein CAIRQGAGELFF.

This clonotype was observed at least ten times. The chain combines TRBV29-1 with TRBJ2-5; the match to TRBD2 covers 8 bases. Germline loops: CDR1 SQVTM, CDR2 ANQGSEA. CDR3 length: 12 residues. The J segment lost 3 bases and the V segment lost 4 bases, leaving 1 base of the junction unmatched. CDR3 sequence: CSVVGGEETQYF. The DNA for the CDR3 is TGCAGCGTTGTCGGGGGGGAAGAGACCCAGTACTTC.

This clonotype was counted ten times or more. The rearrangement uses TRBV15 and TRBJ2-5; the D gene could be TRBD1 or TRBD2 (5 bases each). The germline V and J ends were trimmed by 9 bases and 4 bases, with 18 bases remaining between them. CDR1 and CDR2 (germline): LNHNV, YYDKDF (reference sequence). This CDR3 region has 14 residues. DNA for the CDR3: TGTGCCACGTCCGGGACGGCCCTCAGAGAGACCCAGTACTTC. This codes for CATSGTALRETQYF.

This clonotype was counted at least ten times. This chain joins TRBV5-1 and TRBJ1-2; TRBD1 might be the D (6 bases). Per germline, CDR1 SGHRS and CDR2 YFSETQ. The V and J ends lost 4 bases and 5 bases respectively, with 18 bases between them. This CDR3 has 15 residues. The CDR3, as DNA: TGCGCCAGCAGCCCCGTGGGGGGGCTGGATTATGGCTACACCTTC. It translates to CASSPVGGLDYGYTF.

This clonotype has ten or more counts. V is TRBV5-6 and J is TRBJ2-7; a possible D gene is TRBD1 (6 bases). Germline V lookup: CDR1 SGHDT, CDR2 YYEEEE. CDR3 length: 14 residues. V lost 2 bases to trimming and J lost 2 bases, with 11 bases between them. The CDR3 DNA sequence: TGTGCCAGCAGCTTCGGCAGGGACACCTACGAGCAGTACTTC. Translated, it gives CASSFGRDTYEQYF.

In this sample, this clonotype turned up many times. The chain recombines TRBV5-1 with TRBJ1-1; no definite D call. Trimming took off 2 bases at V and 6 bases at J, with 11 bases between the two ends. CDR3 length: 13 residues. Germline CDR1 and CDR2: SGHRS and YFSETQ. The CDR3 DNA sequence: TGCGCCAGCAGCTTTCTCGAATCGGCTGAAGCTTTCTTT. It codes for CASSFLESAEAFF. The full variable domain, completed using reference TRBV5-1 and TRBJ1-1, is KAGVTQTPRYLIKTRGQQVTLSCSPISGHRSVSWYQQTPGQGLQFLFEYFSETQRNKGNFPGRFSGRQFSNSRSEMNVSTLELGDSALYLCASSFLESAEAFFGQGTRLTVV.

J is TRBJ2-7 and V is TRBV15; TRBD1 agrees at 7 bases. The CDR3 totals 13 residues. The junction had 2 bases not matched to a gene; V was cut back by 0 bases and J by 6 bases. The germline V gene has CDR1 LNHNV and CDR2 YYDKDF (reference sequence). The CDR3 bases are TGTGCCACCAGCAGAGACCCAGGGGGCGAGCAGTACTTC. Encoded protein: CATSRDPGGEQYF.

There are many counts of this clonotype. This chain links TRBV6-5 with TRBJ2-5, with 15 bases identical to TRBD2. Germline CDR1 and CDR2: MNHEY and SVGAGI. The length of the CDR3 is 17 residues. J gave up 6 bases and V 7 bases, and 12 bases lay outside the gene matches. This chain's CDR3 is CASTQRTSGGARKTQYF. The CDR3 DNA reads TGTGCCAGCACTCAGCGGACTAGCGGGGGGGCCCGGAAGACCCAGTACTTC.